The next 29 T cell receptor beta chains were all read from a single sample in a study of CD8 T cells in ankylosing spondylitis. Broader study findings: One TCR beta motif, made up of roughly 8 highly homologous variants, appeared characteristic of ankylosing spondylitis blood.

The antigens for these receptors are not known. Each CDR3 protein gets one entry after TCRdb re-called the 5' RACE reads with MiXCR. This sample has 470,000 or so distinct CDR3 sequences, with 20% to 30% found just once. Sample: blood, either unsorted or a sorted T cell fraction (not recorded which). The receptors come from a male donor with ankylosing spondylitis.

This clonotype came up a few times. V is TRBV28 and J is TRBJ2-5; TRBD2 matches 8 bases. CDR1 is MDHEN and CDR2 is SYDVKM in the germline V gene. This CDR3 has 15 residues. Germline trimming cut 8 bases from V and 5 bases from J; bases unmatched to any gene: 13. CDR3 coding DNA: TGTGCCAGCCACCCCACGGGGGGGGAAGAGGAGACCCAGTACTTC. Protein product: CASHPTGGEEETQYF.

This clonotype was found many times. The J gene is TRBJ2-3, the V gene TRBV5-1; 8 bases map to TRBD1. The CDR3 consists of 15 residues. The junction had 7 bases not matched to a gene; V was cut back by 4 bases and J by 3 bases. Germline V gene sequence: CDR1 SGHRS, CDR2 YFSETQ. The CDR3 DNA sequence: TGCGCCAGCAGCCTGGACCGGACAGGGACAGATACGCAGTATTTT. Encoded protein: CASSLDRTGTDTQYF.

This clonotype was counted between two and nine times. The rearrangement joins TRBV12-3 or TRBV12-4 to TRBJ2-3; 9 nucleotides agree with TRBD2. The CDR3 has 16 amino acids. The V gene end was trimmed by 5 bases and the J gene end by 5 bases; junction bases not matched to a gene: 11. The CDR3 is CASSAQTSGPKDTQYF. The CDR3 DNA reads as TGTGCCAGCAGTGCCCAGACTAGCGGTCCGAAAGATACGCAGTATTTT.

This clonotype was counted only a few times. The chain's CDR3 is CSVADRGWGSPLHF. Written as DNA, the CDR3 is TGCAGCGTAGCAGACAGGGGCTGGGGTTCACCCCTCCACTTT. The chain carries TRBV29-1 and TRBJ1-6, with 8 positions matching TRBD1. CDR1 is SQVTM, CDR2 ANQGSEA, per germline. The CDR3 runs to 14 residues. Trimming at V came to 6 bases and at J to 9 bases, leaving 10 bases not matched to a gene.

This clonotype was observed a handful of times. The CDR3 spells CASSQGWGTSARLGEQFF. In DNA form, the CDR3 reads TGTGCCAGCAGCCAAGGGTGGGGGACTAGCGCCCGATTGGGTGAGCAGTTCTTC. V usage is TRBV3-1 and J usage is TRBJ2-1, with TRBD2 identical over 10 bases. This CDR3 comprises 18 residues. Germline V gene lookup returns CDR1 LGHDT and CDR2 YNNKEL (reference sequence). Trimming removed 1 base from V and 9 bases from J; junction bases left unmatched: 15.

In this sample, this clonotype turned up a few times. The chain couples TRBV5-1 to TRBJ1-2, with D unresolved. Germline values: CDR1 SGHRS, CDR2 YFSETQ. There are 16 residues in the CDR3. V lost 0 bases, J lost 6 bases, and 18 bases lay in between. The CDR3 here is CASSLEGRITIDGYTF. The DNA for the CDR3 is TGCGCCAGCAGCTTGGAGGGCAGGATAACAATTGATGGCTACACCTTC.

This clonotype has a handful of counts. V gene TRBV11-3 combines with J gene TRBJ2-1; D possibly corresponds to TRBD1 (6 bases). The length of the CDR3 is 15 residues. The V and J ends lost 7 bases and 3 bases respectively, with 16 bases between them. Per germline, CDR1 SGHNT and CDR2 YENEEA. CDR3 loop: CASTARGGYYNEQFF. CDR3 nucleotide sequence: TGTGCCAGCACGGCGCGAGGGGGATACTACAATGAGCAGTTCTTC.

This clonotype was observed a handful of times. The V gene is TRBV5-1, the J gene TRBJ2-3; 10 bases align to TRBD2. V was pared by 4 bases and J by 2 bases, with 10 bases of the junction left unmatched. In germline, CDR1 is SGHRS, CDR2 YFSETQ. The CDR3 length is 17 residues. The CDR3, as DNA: TGCGCCAGCAGCAAGCAGACCGGGACTAGCGTCACAGATACGCAGTATTTT. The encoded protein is CASSKQTGTSVTDTQYF.

The CDR3: CSARSGTSGDEQYV. In nucleotides, the CDR3 is TGCAGTGCTAGATCCGGGACTAGCGGTGACGAGCAGTACGTC. J is TRBJ2-7 and V is TRBV20-1; TRBD2 agrees at 11 bases. The V and J ends lost 2 bases and 5 bases, in that order; junction bases with no gene match: 5. The CDR3 consists of 14 residues. In germline, CDR1 is DFQATT, CDR2 SNEGSKA (reference sequence).

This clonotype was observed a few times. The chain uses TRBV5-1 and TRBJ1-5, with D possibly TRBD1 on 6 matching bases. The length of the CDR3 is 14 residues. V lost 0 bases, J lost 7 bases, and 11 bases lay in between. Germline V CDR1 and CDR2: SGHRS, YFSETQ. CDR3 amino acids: CASSLAGVGQPQHF. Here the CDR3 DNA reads TGCGCCAGCAGCTTGGCAGGGGTCGGCCAGCCCCAGCATTTT.

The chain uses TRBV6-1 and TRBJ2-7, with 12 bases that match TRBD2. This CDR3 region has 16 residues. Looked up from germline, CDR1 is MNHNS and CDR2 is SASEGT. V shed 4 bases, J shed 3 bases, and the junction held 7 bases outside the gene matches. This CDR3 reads CASSGTSGRSFYEQYV. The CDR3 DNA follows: TGTGCCAGCAGTGGTACTAGCGGGAGGTCTTTCTACGAGCAGTACGTC.

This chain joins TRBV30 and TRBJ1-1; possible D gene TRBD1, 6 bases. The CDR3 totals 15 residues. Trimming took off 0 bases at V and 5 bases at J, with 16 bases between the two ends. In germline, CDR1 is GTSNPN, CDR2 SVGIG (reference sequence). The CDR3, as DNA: TGTGCCTGGAGTGTACGTTACAGGGAGAGGACTGAAGCTTTCTTT. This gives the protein CAWSVRYRERTEAFF. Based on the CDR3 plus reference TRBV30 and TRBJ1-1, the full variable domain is SQTIHQWPATLVQPVGSPLSLECTVEGTSNPNLYWYRQAAGRGLQLLFYSVGIGQISSEVPQNLSASRPQDRQFILSSKKLLLSDSGFYLCAWSVRYRERTEAFFGQGTRLTVV.

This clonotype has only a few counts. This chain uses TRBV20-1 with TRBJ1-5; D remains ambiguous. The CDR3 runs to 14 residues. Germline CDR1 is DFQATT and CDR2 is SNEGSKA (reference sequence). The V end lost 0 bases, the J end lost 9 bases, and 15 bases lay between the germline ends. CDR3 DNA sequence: TGCAGTGCTAGAGAAAGACCGAACGATCTGCCCCAGCATTTT. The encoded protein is CSARERPNDLPQHF.

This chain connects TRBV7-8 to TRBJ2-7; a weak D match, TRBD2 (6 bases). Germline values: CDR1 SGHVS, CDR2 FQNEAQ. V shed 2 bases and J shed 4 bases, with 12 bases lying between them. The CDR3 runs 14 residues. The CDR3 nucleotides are TGTGCCAGCAGCTTAAGGCGGGGACCATACGAGCAGTACGTC. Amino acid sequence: CASSLRRGPYEQYV.

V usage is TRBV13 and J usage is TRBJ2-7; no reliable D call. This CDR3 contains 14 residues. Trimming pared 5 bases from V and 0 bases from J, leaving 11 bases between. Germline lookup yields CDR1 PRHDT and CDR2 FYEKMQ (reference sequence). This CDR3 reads CASSRTQSSYEQYF. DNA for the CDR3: TGTGCCAGCAGCCGTACCCAAAGCTCCTACGAGCAGTACTTC. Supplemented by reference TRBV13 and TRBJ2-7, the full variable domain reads AAGVIQSPRHLIKEKRETATLKCYPIPRHDTVYWYQQGPGQDPQFLISFYEKMQSDKGSIPDRFSAQQFSDYHSELNMSSLELGDSALYFCASSRTQSSYEQYFGPGTRLTVT.

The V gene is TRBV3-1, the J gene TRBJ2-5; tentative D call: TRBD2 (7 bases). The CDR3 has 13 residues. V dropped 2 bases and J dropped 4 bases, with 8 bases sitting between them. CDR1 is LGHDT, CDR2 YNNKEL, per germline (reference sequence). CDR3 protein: CASSQRGAETQYF. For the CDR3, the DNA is TGTGCCAGCAGCCAACGGGGGGCAGAGACCCAGTACTTC.

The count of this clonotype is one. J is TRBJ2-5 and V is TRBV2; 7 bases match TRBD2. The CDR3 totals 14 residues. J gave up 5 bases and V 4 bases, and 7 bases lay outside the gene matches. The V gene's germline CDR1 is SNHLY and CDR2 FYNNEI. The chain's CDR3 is CASSVREGKETQYF. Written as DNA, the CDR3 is TGTGCCAGCAGTGTTAGGGAGGGTAAGGAGACCCAGTACTTC.

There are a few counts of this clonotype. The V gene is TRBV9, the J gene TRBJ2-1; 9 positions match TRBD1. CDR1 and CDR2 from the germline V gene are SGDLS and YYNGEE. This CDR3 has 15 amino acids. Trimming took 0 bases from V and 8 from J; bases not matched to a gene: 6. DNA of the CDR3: TGTGCCAGCAGCGTAGCCGGGACAGGGAGCCATGAGCAGTTCTTC. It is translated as CASSVAGTGSHEQFF.

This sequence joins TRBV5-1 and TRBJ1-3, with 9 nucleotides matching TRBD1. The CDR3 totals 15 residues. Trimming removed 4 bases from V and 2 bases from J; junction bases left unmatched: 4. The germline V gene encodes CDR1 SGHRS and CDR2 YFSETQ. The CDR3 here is CASSPRQGAGNTIYF. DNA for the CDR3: TGCGCCAGCAGCCCCCGACAGGGGGCTGGAAACACCATATATTTT.

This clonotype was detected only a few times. The CDR3 is CASTRGLTDTQYF. CDR3 DNA sequence: TGTGCCAGCACCCGTGGACTCACAGATACGCAGTATTTT. The chain recombines TRBV5-6 with TRBJ2-3; TRBD2 might be the D (5 bases). Trimming shortened V by 6 bases and J by 2 bases, and 10 bases separated the two germline ends. CDR3 size: 13 residues. Per the germline V gene, CDR1 is SGHDT and CDR2 is YYEEEE.

The CDR3 here is CASSLIGLASTITNEQFF. CDR3 coding DNA: TGCGCCAGCAGCTTGATTGGGCTAGCGAGTACAATTACCAATGAGCAGTTCTTC. J is TRBJ2-1 and V is TRBV5-1, with D possibly matching TRBD2 (6 bases). The germline V gene has CDR1 SGHRS and CDR2 YFSETQ. V lost 1 base and J lost 6, with 23 bases in between. This CDR3 region has 18 residues. The variable domain in full, with the rest retrieved from reference TRBV5-1 and TRBJ2-1, is KAGVTQTPRYLIKTRGQQVTLSCSPISGHRSVSWYQQTPGQGLQFLFEYFSETQRNKGNFPGRFSGRQFSNSRSEMNVSTLELGDSALYLCASSLIGLASTITNEQFFGPGTRLTVL.

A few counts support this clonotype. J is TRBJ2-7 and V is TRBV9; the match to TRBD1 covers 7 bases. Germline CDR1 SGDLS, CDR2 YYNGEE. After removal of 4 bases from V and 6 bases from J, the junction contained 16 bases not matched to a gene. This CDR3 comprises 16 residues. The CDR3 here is CASSINPGQPSSEQYF. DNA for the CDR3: TGTGCCAGCAGCATCAATCCGGGACAGCCAAGTAGCGAGCAGTACTTC. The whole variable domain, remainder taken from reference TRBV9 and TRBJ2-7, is DSGVTQTPKHLITATGQRVTLRCSPRSGDLSVYWYQQSLDQGLQFLIQYYNGEERAKGNILERFSAQQFPDLHSELNLSSLELGDSALYFCASSINPGQPSSEQYFGPGTRLTVT.

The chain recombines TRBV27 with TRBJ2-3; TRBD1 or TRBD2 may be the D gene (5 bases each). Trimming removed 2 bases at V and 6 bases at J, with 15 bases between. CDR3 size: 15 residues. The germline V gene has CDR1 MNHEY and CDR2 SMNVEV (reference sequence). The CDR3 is CASSLTPGLGDTQYF. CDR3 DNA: TGTGCCAGCAGTTTAACCCCGGGGCTGGGGGATACGCAGTATTTT.

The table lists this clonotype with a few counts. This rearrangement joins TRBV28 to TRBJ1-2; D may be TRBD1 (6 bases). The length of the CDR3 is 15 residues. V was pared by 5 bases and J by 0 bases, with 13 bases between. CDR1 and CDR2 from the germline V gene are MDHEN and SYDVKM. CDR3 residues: CASSPPGTTNYGYTF. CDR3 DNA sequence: TGTGCCAGCAGTCCCCCCGGGACAACTAACTATGGCTACACCTTC.

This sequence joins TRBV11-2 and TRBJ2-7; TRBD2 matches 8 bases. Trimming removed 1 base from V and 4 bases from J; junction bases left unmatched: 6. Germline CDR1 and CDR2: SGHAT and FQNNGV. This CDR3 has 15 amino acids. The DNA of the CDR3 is TGTGCCAGCAGCTTAGGGGGCGGGAGGAGGTACGAGCAGTACTTC. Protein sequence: CASSLGGGRRYEQYF.

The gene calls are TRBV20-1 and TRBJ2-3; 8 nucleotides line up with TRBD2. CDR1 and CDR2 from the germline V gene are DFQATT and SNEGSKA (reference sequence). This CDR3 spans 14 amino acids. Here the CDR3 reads CSAPGGVGGDTQYF. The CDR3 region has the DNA TGCAGCGCCCCCGGGGGGGTCGGTGGAGATACGCAGTATTTT.

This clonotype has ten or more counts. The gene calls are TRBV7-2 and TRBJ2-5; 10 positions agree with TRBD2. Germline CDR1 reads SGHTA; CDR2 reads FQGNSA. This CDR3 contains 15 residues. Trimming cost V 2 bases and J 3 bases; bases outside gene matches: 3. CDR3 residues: CASSLRAGGEETQYF. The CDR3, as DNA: TGTGCCAGCAGCTTACGAGCGGGAGGGGAAGAGACCCAGTACTTC.

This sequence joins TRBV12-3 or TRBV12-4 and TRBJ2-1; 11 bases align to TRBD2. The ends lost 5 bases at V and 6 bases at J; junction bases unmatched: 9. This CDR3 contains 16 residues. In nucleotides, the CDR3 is TGTGCCAGCAGTCCCCGGACTAGCGGGTTCCGCAATGAGCAGTTCTTC. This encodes CASSPRTSGFRNEQFF.

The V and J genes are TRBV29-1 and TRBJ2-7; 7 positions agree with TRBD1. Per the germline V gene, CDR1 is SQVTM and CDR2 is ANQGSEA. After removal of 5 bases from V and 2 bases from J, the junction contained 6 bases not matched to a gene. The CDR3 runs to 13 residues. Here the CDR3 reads CSVRPGQTYEQYV. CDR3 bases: TGCAGCGTTAGGCCGGGACAGACCTACGAGCAGTACGTC.